A single T cell receptor beta chain is shown here with its context. What it recognizes is unknown. Template switching by 5'RACE with UMIs generated the TCR beta cDNA. For each CDR3 protein, TCRdb gives one entry from its re-call of the 5' RACE reads, without DNA. This table lists 140,000 to 150,000 distinct CDR3 sequences. This sample was taken from a study of T cells expressing NK-cell markers. Turning to the study itself: Obtained from sorted CD3+CD56+NKG2C+, CD3+CD56+NKG2C- and CD3+CD56-NKG2C+ T cells were the TCR beta repertoires. Study observations and caveats: CD8+ T cells in 5 or 6 donors included dominant NKG2C+ clonotypes at 1.0-7.0%.

The CDR3 is made up of 15 amino acids. Germline assignment: CDR1 KGHSH and CDR2 LQKENI. V gene TRBV18 combines with J gene TRBJ2-1; TCRdb's assignment of TRBD2 cannot be checked, as there is no DNA. This TCR was sampled from a man in his late teens or twenties in good health. Sequenced material: blood T cells: a sorted CD56 or NKG2C T cell subset, CD4+ or CD8+ T cells, or bulk PBMC T cells (not recorded which). CDR3 protein: CASSPGSGSYNEQFF.